Presented here are 25 T cell receptor beta chains from one specimen sequenced in a study of T cell changes during pregnancy in multiple sclerosis. TCRdb's copy holds only in-frame clones and misses some; the assay was immunoSEQ multiplex PCR. The sample shows around 45,000 clones, around nine tenths of them seen only once. Here the sequenced sample was CD4+ T cells from peripheral blood mononuclear cells, taken before pregnancy. The origin of the receptors is a female donor with multiple sclerosis, enrolled in a pregnancy study.

This clone was counted between two and nine times. The chain is built from TRBV4-3 and TRBJ1-6; 8 positions agree with TRBD1. Germline V gives CDR1 LGHNA, CDR2 YSLEER. The length of the CDR3 is 13 residues. V lost 7 bases to trimming and J lost 10 bases; unmatched junction nucleotides: 6. CDR3 amino acids: CASNRDRHSPLHF. CDR3 sequence (DNA): TGCGCCAGCAACCGGGACAGGCACTCACCCCTCCACTTT.

The chain recombines TRBV7-7 with TRBJ2-6; 11 nucleotides line up with TRBD1. The CDR3 has 17 amino acids. Per germline, CDR1 SSHAT and CDR2 FNYEAQ (reference sequence). With V trimmed by 5 bases and J by 4 bases, 7 bases remained unmatched. The CDR3, as DNA: TGTGCCAGCAGCATCGGACAGGGGGCGGCCGGGGCCAACGTCCTGACTTTC. Amino acids: CASSIGQGAAGANVLTF.

The chain links TRBV5-1 to TRBJ2-5; 9 bases are a match to TRBD1. There are 16 residues in the CDR3. Germline CDR1 and CDR2: SGHRS and YFSETQ. V gave up 5 bases and J gave up 2 bases; unmatched junction bases: 10. The DNA for the CDR3 is TGCGCCAGCAGAACAGGGGGCTGGGCCGAACAAGAGACCCAGTACTTC. Its translation: CASRTGGWAEQETQYF.

This clone has only one observation. The rearrangement joins TRBV7-2 to TRBJ2-3, with D perhaps TRBD2 (6 bases). Germline lookup yields CDR1 SGHTA and CDR2 FQGNSA. CDR3 length: 17 amino acids. V was pared by 3 bases and J by 4 bases, with 20 bases between. The CDR3 loop reads CASSFGRVGGVADTQYF. The CDR3 region has the DNA TGTGCCAGCAGCTTTGGTAGGGTAGGCGGGGTCGCAGATACGCAGTATTTT.

The chain combines TRBV27 with TRBJ2-7; D might be TRBD1 (7 bases). The V gene lost 5 bases and the J gene lost 3 bases, with 14 bases spanning the gap. CDR3 length: 14 amino acids. Germline CDR1 is MNHEY and CDR2 is SMNVEV (reference sequence). The CDR3 here is CASSERRGLYEQYF. The CDR3 region has the DNA TGTGCCAGCAGTGAGAGGAGGGGGCTCTACGAGCAGTACTTC.

V is TRBV12-5 and J is TRBJ1-1, with D hard to call. Germline loops: CDR1 LGHNT, CDR2 FRNRAP. This CDR3 comprises 11 residues. V dropped 4 bases and J dropped 5 bases, with 5 bases sitting between them. The DNA for the CDR3 is TGTGCTAGTGGTTCTCGGACTGAAGCTTTCTTT. Its translation is CASGSRTEAFF.

The chain has TRBV9 and TRBJ2-5, with TRBD2 matching 11 bases. CDR3 size: 15 residues. Germline CDR1 SGDLS, CDR2 YYNGEE. With V trimmed by 0 bases and J by 3 bases, 1 base remained unmatched. CDR3 bases: TGTGCCAGCAGCGTAGGTAGCGGGGGGGAAGAGACCCAGTACTTC. Translation: CASSVGSGGEETQYF. Based on the CDR3 plus reference TRBV9 and TRBJ2-5, the full variable domain is DSGVTQTPKHLITATGQRVTLRCSPRSGDLSVYWYQQSLDQGLQFLIQYYNGEERAKGNILERFSAQQFPDLHSELNLSSLELGDSALYFCASSVGSGGEETQYFGPGTRLLVL.

The chain uses TRBV7-3 and TRBJ2-5, with TRBD1 matching 7 bases. Germline CDR1 is SGHTA and CDR2 is FQGTGA. The CDR3 consists of 13 residues. Unmatched junction bases numbered 0, after V lost 1 base and J lost 4 bases. CDR3 region: CASSLNRGETQYF. In nucleotides, the CDR3 is TGTGCCAGCAGCTTAAACAGGGGAGAGACCCAGTACTTC. The full variable domain, completed using reference TRBV7-3 and TRBJ2-5, is GAGVSQTPSNKVTEKGKYVELRCDPISGHTALYWYRQSLGQGPEFLIYFQGTGAADDSGLPNDRFFAVRPEGSVSTLKIQRTERGDSAVYLCASSLNRGETQYFGPGTRLLVL.

V is TRBV5-5 and J is TRBJ2-1, with TRBD2 matching 12 bases. The CDR3 extends over 17 amino acids. Per the germline V gene, CDR1 is SGHKS and CDR2 is YYEKEE (reference sequence). After removal of 0 bases from V and 7 bases from J, the junction contained 8 bases not matched to a gene. The CDR3 DNA is TGTGCCAGCAGCTTGGACCTAGCGGGGGGGGTAGGGAATGAGCAGTTCTTC. The encoded protein is CASSLDLAGGVGNEQFF. The full variable domain, with the rest looked up from reference TRBV5-5 and TRBJ2-1, is DAGVTQSPTHLIKTRGQQVTLRCSPISGHKSVSWYQQVLGQGPQFIFQYYEKEERGRGNFPDRFSARQFPNYSSELNVNALLLGDSALYLCASSLDLAGGVGNEQFFGPGTRLTVL.

The chain couples TRBV15 to TRBJ2-1; TRBD2 is a possible D gene (7 bases). V lost 5 bases, J lost 15 bases, and 32 bases lay in between. Per germline, CDR1 LNHNV and CDR2 YYDKDF (reference sequence). The CDR3 runs to 17 residues. CDR3 sequence reads: CATSLHGGATTRVNRFF. CDR3 bases: TGTGCCACCAGCTTACATGGGGGGGCTACCACCCGAGTGAATCGGTTCTTC. Together with reference TRBV15 and TRBJ2-1, the CDR3 gives the full variable domain: DAMVIQNPRYQVTQFGKPVTLSCSQTLNHNVMYWYQQKSSQAPKLLFHYYDKDFNNEADTPDNFQSRRPNTSFCFLDIRSPGLGDTAMYLCATSLHGGATTRVNRFFGPGTRLTVL.

V is TRBV5-1 and J is TRBJ2-1; 8 nucleotides align to TRBD2. CDR1 is SGHRS, CDR2 YFSETQ, per germline. This CDR3 spans 15 amino acids. J gave up 2 bases and V 0 bases, and 1 base lay outside the gene matches. For the CDR3, the DNA is TGCGCCAGCAGCTTGGCCGGGGGGGCCTACAATGAGCAGTTCTTC. Amino acids: CASSLAGGAYNEQFF.

This rearrangement joins TRBV29-1 to TRBJ2-2; 7 bases are shared with TRBD1. V lost 7 bases, J lost 7 bases, and 15 bases stayed unmatched. Germline V gene lookup returns CDR1 SQVTM and CDR2 ANQGSEA. The CDR3 consists of 15 residues. Here the CDR3 reads CSAMTGKVSGGELFF. DNA of the CDR3: TGCAGCGCTATGACAGGGAAGGTATCGGGCGGGGAGCTGTTTTTT.

The chain couples TRBV27 to TRBJ2-7, with D tentatively TRBD2 (6 bases). Looked up from germline, CDR1 is MNHEY and CDR2 is SMNVEV (reference sequence). V dropped 5 bases and J dropped 5 bases, with 16 bases sitting between them. This CDR3 contains 14 residues. Here the CDR3 DNA reads TGTGCCAGCAGTCCGGGACTCTCGGGGAACGAGCAGTACTTC. Its translation is CASSPGLSGNEQYF.

The CDR3 sequence is CASGPGQASSYEQYF. CDR3 sequence (DNA): TGTGCCAGCGGCCCCGGACAGGCTTCCTCCTACGAGCAGTACTTC. The gene calls are TRBV28 and TRBJ2-7; the match to TRBD1 covers 7 bases. Germline CDR1 and CDR2: MDHEN and SYDVKM. The length of the CDR3 is 15 residues. J gave up 0 bases and V 8 bases, and 10 bases lay outside the gene matches.

The gene calls are TRBV4-1 and TRBJ2-1; 7 bases agree with TRBD2. CDR3 length equals 16 residues. Germline CDR1 MGHRA, CDR2 YSYEKL. Germline trimming cut 2 bases from V and 4 bases from J; bases unmatched to any gene: 8. The DNA for the CDR3 is TGCGCCAGCAGCCAACCCCGGACTAGTGGGTACAATGAGCAGTTCTTC. It translates to CASSQPRTSGYNEQFF.

V usage is TRBV6-1 and J usage is TRBJ1-5; D may be TRBD1 (5 bases). Germline loops: CDR1 MNHNS, CDR2 SASEGT. CDR3 length: 15 amino acids. The V gene lost 7 bases and the J gene lost 7 bases, with 20 bases spanning the gap. This CDR3 is CASTPTTGGRQPQHF. The DNA of the CDR3 is TGTGCCAGCACTCCAACTACGGGGGGAAGGCAGCCCCAGCATTTT.

The chain combines TRBV28 with TRBJ2-2; possible D gene TRBD1, 5 bases. Per the germline V gene, CDR1 is MDHEN and CDR2 is SYDVKM. The CDR3 is 16 amino acids. Deletions cut 6 bases from V and 5 bases from J, with 19 bases between. The CDR3 DNA sequence: TGTGCCAGCAGCCCCTACGGCGCAGGGCAAACCGGGGAGCTGTTTTTT. This gives the protein CASSPYGAGQTGELFF.

The chain recombines TRBV19 with TRBJ1-1, with a weak D call TRBD1 (5 bases). CDR3 length: 15 amino acids. The V gene's germline CDR1 is LNHDA and CDR2 SQIVND (reference sequence). V was pared by 6 bases and J by 0 bases, with 14 bases between. CDR3: CASSGRGNMNTEAFF. The CDR3 DNA follows: TGTGCCAGTAGCGGGCGGGGGAACATGAACACTGAAGCTTTCTTT.

The rearrangement links TRBV6-1 to TRBJ1-2; possibly TRBD1 for D (6 bases). V shed 8 bases and J shed 10 bases, with 14 bases lying between them. CDR1 and CDR2 (germline): MNHNS, SASEGT. This CDR3 has 11 amino acids. In DNA, the CDR3 is TGTGCCAGCCGAGGACAGCTCGACTACACCTTC. Its translation is CASRGQLDYTF.

The chain links TRBV4-1 to TRBJ1-1; D uncertain. Between the trimmed V and J ends, which lost 4 bases and 1 base, there was a span of 7 bases. The germline V gene has CDR1 MGHRA and CDR2 YSYEKL. The CDR3 has 13 amino acids. CDR3 protein: CASSPVSNTEAFF. CDR3 in DNA: TGCGCCAGCAGCCCCGTCTCGAACACTGAAGCTTTCTTT.

The chain is built from TRBV28 and TRBJ2-7; D is perhaps TRBD2 (6 bases). Trimming took off 2 bases at V and 4 bases at J, with 12 bases between the two ends. The CDR3 is made up of 14 amino acids. Germline values: CDR1 MDHEN, CDR2 SYDVKM. The DNA of the CDR3 is TGTGCCAGCAGTTTACCGGGACTGGGATACGAGCAGTACTTC. Residues: CASSLPGLGYEQYF.

The chain has TRBV5-4 and TRBJ2-2, with TRBD1 identical over 7 bases. Germline V gives CDR1 SGHNT, CDR2 YYREEE (reference sequence). V shed 3 bases and J 8 bases; nucleotides not matched to a gene: 4. The CDR3 consists of 13 residues. The CDR3 sequence: CASSSDRVGELFF. DNA for the CDR3: TGTGCCAGCAGCTCCGACAGGGTGGGGGAGCTGTTTTTT.

The J gene is TRBJ2-4, the V gene TRBV19; 8 bases are a match to TRBD2. The junction had 4 bases not matched to a gene; V was cut back by 5 bases and J by 1 base. CDR3 length equals 15 residues. Germline V gene lookup returns CDR1 LNHDA and CDR2 SQIVND (reference sequence). As DNA, the CDR3 is TGTGCCAGTAGTCGGGGGGGGAGTGCCAAAAACATTCAGTACTTC. Its translation: CASSRGGSAKNIQYF.

This clone was found a few times. V usage is TRBV7-3 and J usage is TRBJ1-1, with unresolved D. V lost 3 bases and J 0 bases, leaving 5 bases between the germline ends. The germline CDR1 and CDR2 sequences are SGHTA and FQGTGA. The CDR3 has 13 amino acids. The CDR3 DNA sequence: TGTGCCAGCAGCTTTTCTGTGAACACTGAAGCTTTCTTT. Residues: CASSFSVNTEAFF.

This chain joins TRBV7-3 and TRBJ1-6; 10 bases agree with TRBD1. Germline V CDR1 and CDR2: SGHTA, FQGTGA. V dropped 2 bases and J dropped 10; count of bases not matched to a gene: 8. This CDR3 contains 16 residues. The CDR3 region is CASSLDSGTGDSPLHF. CDR3 sequence (DNA): TGTGCCAGCAGCTTAGATTCTGGGACAGGGGACTCACCCCTCCACTTT. The entire variable domain, with the rest obtained from reference TRBV7-3 and TRBJ1-6, is as follows: GAGVSQTPSNKVTEKGKYVELRCDPISGHTALYWYRQSLGQGPEFLIYFQGTGAADDSGLPNDRFFAVRPEGSVSTLKIQRTERGDSAVYLCASSLDSGTGDSPLHFGNGTRLTVT.